This T cell receptor beta chain emerged from a study of molecular identifiers for immune sequencing clone quantification (dated by TCRdb to 2016 to 2019). In terms of the full investigation: In a replicate experiment, RNA from around 18,000 or 91,000 naive CD8 T cells was split into five aliquots, four of which were sequenced. CD8 T cells were used in a methods study to benchmark molecular-identifier clustering-based TCR repertoire sequencing (MIDCIRS) and TCR RNA copy counting.

From V the trimming removes 3 bases and from J it removes 1 base, while the gene matches leave 10 bases of the junction unaccounted for. The CDR3 spans 17 residues, from the cysteine through the phenylalanine. The kept DNA is CDR3 alone, 51 bases in frame from the first base. The germline V gene supplies CDR1 MDHEN and CDR2 SYDVKM. Remarks on this clonotype: There is no known antigen for this receptor. A much larger clone differs from this one at a single base, so this may be a read error.

Libraries of naive CD8 T cells were generated from about 19,000 to 1,100,000 sorted cells, with 10%, 30% or 50% of the purified RNA used. Naive CD8 T cells, defined as CD8+CD4-CCR7+CD45RA+, were FACS-sorted into RLT Plus buffer on a BD FACSAria II. Around 10 TCR copies' worth of Jurkat RNA were spiked into roughly 20,000-1,000,000 naive CD8 T cell samples to test detection sensitivity. Enrichment of CD8 T cells was performed with RosetteSep CD8+ T Cell Enrichment Cocktail and Ficoll-Paque, after which ACK red cell lysis was carried out. What the authors observed across the whole study: About 3 recovered TCR RNA copies per cell were obtained by modeling, versus about 10 by digital PCR, implying a capture efficiency of 30% to 35%. When barcode sub-clustering was not used, chimeric consensus sequences inflated TCR diversity, with chimeras reaching as high as 47%. Highly expanded clone sizes could be underestimated because identical TCR molecules may share a barcode. Naive libraries contained spiked-in Jurkat TCR RNA (around eleven copies' worth), which is not part of the donor repertoire. In CMV-specific effector cells, clones with more than 20 RNA copies accounted for over 99% of molecules, whereas in naive cells such clones accounted for under 1%. Even against a background of one million naive CD8 T cells, spiked-in Jurkat TCR RNA amounting to a single cell's worth was reported to be detectable.

To prepare the library, PCR was applied. This sample was sequenced with an Illumina HiSeq 4000. Preparation of bulk TCR libraries followed a previously described approach, with the TCR primers listed in Table S5. Purification of total RNA was performed with the Qiagen AllPrep DNA/RNA kit. Reads from multiple sequencing runs of the same library were pooled before analysis. Concerning the study's data processing: Only reads with exact TCR constant sequence were kept, trimmed to 150 nt, and grouped by their 12-nt molecular barcodes. Reads within each barcode group were sub-clustered using a 15% Levenshtein threshold, and quality-weighted consensus sequences were constructed for each RNA molecule. Non-functional sequences were filtered out, along with any lower-count sequence sitting one edit away from another sequence. On the basis of fitting two negative binomial distributions, barcode sub-clusters with fewer than 20% of the maximum read count were discarded. Using fastp at Q25 and MiXCR, TCRdb reprocessed the public reads and kept productive beta chains. Rows are unified per CDR3 protein, each entry keeping the most common DNA and genes. TCRdb, not the original authors, processed these V and J calls. The sample has about 640,000 distinct CDR3 sequences on record, about 20% of them singletons. Together, the top ten hold roughly 0.9% of the sample.

Sequencing used naive CD8+ T cells from blood, with Jurkat cell RNA spiked in. Reading the label with the study, this specimen's cell subset or site is: FACS-sorted CD8+CD4-CCR7+CD45RA+ naive T cells. The rearranged segments are TRBV28 and TRBJ2-7, with 9 junctional bases fitting TRBD1. The receptor was derived from a human donor in good health. Some libraries in this study had Jurkat cell RNA spiked in. The CDR3 protein is CASSFSSRTGVSYEQYF. The DNA sequence follows: TGTGCCAGCAGTTTCTCCTCGAGGACAGGGGTATCCTACGAGCAGTACTTC.